The entry that follows covers one TCR beta chain sequence. Clones were sequenced by immunoSEQ multiplex PCR, and TCRdb holds only the in-frame ones, with some missing. The sample gives about 97,000 clones, 80% to 95% of which show up once; roughly 16% is in the top ten. The record originates from a study of graft-versus-host responses after intestinal transplantation. This CDR3 is built from 14 residues. Germline assignment: CDR1 SEHNR and CDR2 FQNEAQ (reference sequence). Sequenced material: PBMCs, taken about 460 days after intestinal transplant. This receptor was taken from a human patient who received an intestinal transplant, so some T cells may come from the graft donor. This sequence joins TRBV7-9 and TRBJ2-5; D might be TRBD2 (6 bases). Near its end, the DNA agrees better with TRBJ2-7, so the J call may be wrong. CDR3 sequence reads: CASSATGTRDEQYF. In DNA, the CDR3 is TGTGCCAGCAGCGCAACCGGGACTCGCGACGAGCAGTACTTC.